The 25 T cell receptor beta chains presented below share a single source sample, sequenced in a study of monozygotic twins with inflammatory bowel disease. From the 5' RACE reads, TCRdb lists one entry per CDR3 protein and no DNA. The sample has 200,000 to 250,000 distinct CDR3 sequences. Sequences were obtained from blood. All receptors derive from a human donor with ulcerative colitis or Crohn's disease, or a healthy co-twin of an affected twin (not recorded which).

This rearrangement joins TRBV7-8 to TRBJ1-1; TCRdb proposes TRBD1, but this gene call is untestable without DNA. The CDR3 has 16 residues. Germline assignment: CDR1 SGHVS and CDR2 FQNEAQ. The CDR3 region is CASSFSPGQGNTEAFF.

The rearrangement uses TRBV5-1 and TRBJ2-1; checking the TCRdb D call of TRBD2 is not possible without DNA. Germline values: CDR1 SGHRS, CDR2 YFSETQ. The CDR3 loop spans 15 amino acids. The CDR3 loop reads CASSFGGSANNEQFF.

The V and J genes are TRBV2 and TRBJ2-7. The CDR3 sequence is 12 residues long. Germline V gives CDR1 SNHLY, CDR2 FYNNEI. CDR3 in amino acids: CASSSSSLEQYF. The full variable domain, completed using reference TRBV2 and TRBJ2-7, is EPEVTQTPSHQVTQMGQEVILRCVPISNHLYFYWYRQILGQKVEFLVSFYNNEISEKSEIFDDQFSVERPDGSNFTLKIRSTKLEDSAMYFCASSSSSLEQYFGPGTRLTVT.

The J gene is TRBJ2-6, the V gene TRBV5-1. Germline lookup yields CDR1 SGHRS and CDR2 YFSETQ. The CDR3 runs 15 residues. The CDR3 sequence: CASSTDGSGANVLTF.

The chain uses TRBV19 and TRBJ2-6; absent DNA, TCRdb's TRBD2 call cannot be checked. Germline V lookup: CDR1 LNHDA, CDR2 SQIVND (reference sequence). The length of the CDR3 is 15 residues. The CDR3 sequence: CASSQEVAGANVLTF.

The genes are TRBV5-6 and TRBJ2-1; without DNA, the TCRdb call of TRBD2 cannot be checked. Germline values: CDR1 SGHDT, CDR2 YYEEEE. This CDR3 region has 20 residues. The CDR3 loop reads CASSFYLPGLAENLYNEQFF.

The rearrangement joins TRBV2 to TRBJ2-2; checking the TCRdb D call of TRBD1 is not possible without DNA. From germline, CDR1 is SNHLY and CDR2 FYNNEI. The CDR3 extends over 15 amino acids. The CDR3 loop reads CASSAGGKNTGELFF.

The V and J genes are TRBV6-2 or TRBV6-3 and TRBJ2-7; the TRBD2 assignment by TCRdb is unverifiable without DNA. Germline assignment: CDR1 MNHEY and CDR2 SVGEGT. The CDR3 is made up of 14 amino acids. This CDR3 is CASSYSPAGYEQYF.

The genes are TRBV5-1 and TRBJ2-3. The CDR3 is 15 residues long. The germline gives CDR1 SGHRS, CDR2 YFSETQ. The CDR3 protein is CASSLASGSTDTQYF.

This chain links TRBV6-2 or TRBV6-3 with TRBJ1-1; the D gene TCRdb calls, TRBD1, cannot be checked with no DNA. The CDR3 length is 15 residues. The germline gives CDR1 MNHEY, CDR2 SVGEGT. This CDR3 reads CASKGIWGSDTEAFF.

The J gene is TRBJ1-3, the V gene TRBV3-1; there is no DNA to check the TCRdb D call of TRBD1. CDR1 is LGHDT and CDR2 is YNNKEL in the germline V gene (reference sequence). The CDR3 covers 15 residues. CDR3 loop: CASSQGDNTRNTIYF.

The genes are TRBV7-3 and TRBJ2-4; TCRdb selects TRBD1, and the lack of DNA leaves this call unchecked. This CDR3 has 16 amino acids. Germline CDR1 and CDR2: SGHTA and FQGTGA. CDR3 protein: CASSSDGHEAKNIQYF.

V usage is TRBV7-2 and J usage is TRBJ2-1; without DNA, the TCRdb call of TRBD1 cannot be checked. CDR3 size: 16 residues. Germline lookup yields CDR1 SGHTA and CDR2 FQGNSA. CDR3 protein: CASSIRWDMGFNEQFF.

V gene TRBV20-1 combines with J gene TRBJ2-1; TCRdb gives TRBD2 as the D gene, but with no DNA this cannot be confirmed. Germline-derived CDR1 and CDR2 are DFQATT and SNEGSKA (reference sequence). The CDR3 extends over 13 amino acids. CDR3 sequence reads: CSALAGETNEQFF.

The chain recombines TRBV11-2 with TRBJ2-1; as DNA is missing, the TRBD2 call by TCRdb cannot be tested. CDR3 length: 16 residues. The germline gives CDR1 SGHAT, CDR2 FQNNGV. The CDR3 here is CASSSGLAGGQNEQFF.

The CDR3 protein is CASNEDMPNTGELFF. The chain is built from TRBV12-3 or TRBV12-4 and TRBJ2-2. The CDR3 spans 15 residues.

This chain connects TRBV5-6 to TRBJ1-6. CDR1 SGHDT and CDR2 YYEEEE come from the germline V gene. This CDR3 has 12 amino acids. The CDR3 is CASSLYNSPLHF.

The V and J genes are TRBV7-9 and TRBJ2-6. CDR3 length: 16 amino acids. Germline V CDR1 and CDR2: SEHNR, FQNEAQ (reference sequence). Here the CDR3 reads CASSVQRSSGANVLTF. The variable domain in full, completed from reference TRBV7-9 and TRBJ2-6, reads DTGVSQNPRHKITKRGQNVTFRCDPISEHNRLYWYRQTLGQGPEFLTYFQNEAQLEKSRLLSDRFSAERPKGSFSTLEIQRTEQGDSAMYLCASSVQRSSGANVLTFGAGSRLTVL.

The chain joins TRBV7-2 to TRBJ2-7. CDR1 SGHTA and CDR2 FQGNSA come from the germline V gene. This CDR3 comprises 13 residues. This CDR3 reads CASGNLLAPEQYF.

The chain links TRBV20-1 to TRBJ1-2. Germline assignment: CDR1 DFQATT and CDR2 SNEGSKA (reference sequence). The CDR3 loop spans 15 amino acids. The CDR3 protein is CSAREWGALRSGYTF.

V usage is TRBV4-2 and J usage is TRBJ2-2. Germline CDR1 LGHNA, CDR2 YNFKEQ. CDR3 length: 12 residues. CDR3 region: CASSLNHGELFF.

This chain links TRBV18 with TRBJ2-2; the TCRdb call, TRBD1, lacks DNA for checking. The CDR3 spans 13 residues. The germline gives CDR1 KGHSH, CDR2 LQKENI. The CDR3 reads CASQGQNTGELFF.

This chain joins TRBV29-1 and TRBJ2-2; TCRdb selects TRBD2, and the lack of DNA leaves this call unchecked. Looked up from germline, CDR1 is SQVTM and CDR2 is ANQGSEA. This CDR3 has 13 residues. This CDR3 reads CSVSGRSTGELFF.

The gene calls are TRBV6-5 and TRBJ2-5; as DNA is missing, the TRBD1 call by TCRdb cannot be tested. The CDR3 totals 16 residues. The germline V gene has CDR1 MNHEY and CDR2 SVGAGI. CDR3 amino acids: CASSYSGGGGQETQYF.

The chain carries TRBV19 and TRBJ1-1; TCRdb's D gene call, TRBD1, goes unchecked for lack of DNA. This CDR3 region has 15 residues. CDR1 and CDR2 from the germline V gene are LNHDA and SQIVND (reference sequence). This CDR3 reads CASSIGRLRNTEAFF. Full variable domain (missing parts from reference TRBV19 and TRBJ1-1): DGGITQSPKYLFRKEGQNVTLSCEQNLNHDAMYWYRQDPGQGLRLIYYSQIVNDFQKGDIAEGYSVSREKKESFPLTVTSAQKNPTAFYLCASSIGRLRNTEAFFGQGTRLTVV.